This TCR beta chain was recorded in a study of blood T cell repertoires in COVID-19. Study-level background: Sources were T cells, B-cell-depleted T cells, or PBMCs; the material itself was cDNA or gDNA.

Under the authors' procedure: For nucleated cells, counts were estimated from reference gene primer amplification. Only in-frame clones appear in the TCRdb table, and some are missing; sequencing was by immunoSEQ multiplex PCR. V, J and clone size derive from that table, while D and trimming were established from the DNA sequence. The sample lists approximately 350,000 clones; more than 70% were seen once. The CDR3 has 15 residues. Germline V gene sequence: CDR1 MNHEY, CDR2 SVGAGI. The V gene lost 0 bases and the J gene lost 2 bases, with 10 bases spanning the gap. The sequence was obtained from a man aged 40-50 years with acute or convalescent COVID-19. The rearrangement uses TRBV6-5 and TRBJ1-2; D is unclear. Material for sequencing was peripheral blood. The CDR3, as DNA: TGTGCCAGCAGTTACTCCTCTGGAGGGAACTATGGCTACACCTTC. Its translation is CASSYSSGGNYGYTF.